One and the same sample provided the 8 T cell receptor beta chains below, sequenced in a study of blood T cells in healthy people across ages. A sample-barcoded 5' primer and a J-beta primer mix were used in a second PCR of roughly 7 to 12 cycles. TCRdb processed the 5' RACE reads anew with MiXCR; each CDR3 protein has one entry. The data hold some 1,500,000 distinct CDR3 sequences, with about 42% observed a single time. The sequenced sample was blood. These TCRs come from a woman between 18 and 30 years old in good health.

The chain is built from TRBV4-1 and TRBJ2-1, with a possible D match to TRBD2 (6 bases). The CDR3 sequence is 14 residues long. CDR1 and CDR2 (germline): MGHRA, YSYEKL. V gave up 1 base and J gave up 8 bases, with 12 bases separating them. In nucleotides, the CDR3 is TGCGCCAGCAGCCAAGGTCTAGGAGGGTATGAGCAGTTCTTC. Residues: CASSQGLGGYEQFF.

The chain is built from TRBV11-2 and TRBJ2-1; D is undetermined. The germline CDR1 and CDR2 sequences are SGHAT and FQNNGV. This CDR3 has 14 residues. V lost 3 bases and J lost 9, with 15 bases in between. The CDR3 DNA reads as TGTGCCAGCAGCTTCCCCGAAGGGCGGCGTGAGCAGTTCTTC. This sequence encodes CASSFPEGRREQFF.

This clonotype appeared a few times. The V call is TRBV7-2, the J call TRBJ2-5, with TRBD2 matching 9 bases. V trimming: 4 bases; J trimming: 13 bases; junction bases outside the gene matches: 13. There are 14 residues in the CDR3. CDR1 and CDR2 (germline): SGHTA, FQGNSA. The CDR3 bases are TGTGCCAGCAGCTATCTAGCGGGGACAACGCTAACGTACTTC. It codes for CASSYLAGTTLTYF.

J is TRBJ2-1 and V is TRBV4-3; TRBD2 matches 7 bases. This CDR3 spans 15 amino acids. Germline V gives CDR1 LGHNA, CDR2 YSLEER. The V segment lost 0 bases and the J segment 7 bases; nucleotides outside the gene matches: 6. The CDR3 here is CASSQDVWGGNEQFF. CDR3 coding DNA: TGCGCCAGCAGCCAAGATGTTTGGGGAGGGAATGAGCAGTTCTTC.

The chain is built from TRBV20-1 and TRBJ2-7, with 9 positions matching TRBD2. CDR1 and CDR2 (germline): DFQATT, SNEGSKA (reference sequence). The CDR3 consists of 14 residues. J gave up 7 bases and V 3 bases, and 10 bases lay outside the gene matches. The DNA of the CDR3 is TGCAGTGCTAGTAAGCGGGGGGTCTACAATGAGCAGTACTTC. Amino acids: CSASKRGVYNEQYF.

The chain uses TRBV20-1 and TRBJ1-4; no clear D. Germline assignment: CDR1 DFQATT and CDR2 SNEGSKA (reference sequence). The CDR3 extends over 12 amino acids. CDR3 amino acids: CRAGPGGEKLFF. For the CDR3, the DNA is TGCAGGGCTGGCCCTGGCGGAGAAAAACTGTTTTTT.

The chain recombines TRBV4-3 with TRBJ2-3, with TRBD2 matching over 8 bases. Losses at the gene ends were 0 bases for V and 10 bases for J; bases not matched to a gene: 3. This CDR3 region has 13 residues. Germline V gives CDR1 LGHNA, CDR2 YSLEER. The chain's CDR3 is CASSQDPLAAQYF. In DNA, the CDR3 is TGCGCCAGCAGCCAAGATCCACTAGCGGCGCAGTATTTT.

The chain is built from TRBV7-2 and TRBJ2-3, with D tentatively TRBD1 (6 bases). V was clipped by 5 bases and J by 0 bases, with 12 bases between them. The CDR3 length is 15 residues. Germline V gene sequence: CDR1 SGHTA, CDR2 FQGNSA. The CDR3 sequence: CASSTGQESTDTQYF. The CDR3, as DNA: TGTGCCAGCAGCACAGGGCAGGAAAGCACAGATACGCAGTATTTT.